The clone carrying this TCR beta chain is deemed medium-sized (0.01 to 0.1%). Its specificity is not known. Rearranged V-D-J TRB sequences were amplified with a mixed TRB-A/B primer pool. In TCRdb, the multiplex PCR reads were re-called with MiXCR into one record per CDR3 protein. The sample records some 4,000 distinct CDR3 sequences, around a quarter being singletons. TCR beta rearrangements were amplified from peripheral blood genomic DNA. Germline loops: CDR1 MNHNS, CDR2 SASEGT. The trim removed 1 base at V and 2 bases at J, leaving 1 base unmatched. This CDR3 is 15 amino acids long. The entry originates in a study of T cell repertoires in aging, cancer and after chemotherapy. About the research overall: Donors were grouped into six age bands spanning 30 or younger through 70 or older. Over several months to years, re-sampled healthy donor repertoires clearly shared clones. General study points: Median generation probability rose over the chemotherapy interval in each cancer cohort, suggesting rebound thymic output.

The chain uses TRBV6-1 and TRBJ2-5, with 10 bases that match TRBD2. This clonotype was sampled from a human donor in good health. The donor label of this sample is uncertain. Sequences were obtained from blood. Here the CDR3 reads CASSEVSGGQETQYF. The DNA of the CDR3 is TGTGCCAGCAGTGAAGTTAGCGGGGGGCAAGAGACCCAGTACTTC.